This entry lists 5 T cell receptor beta chains sequenced from one sample in a study of T cells in tuberculosis. Profiled with immunoSEQ multiplex PCR; TCRdb holds only in-frame clones, not every one. The sample consists of 9,500 to 13,000 clones, 94% of them appearing once. Specimen: PBMCs. The receptors were sampled from an adult with tuberculosis.

This clone was recorded only once. V usage is TRBV5-1 and J usage is TRBJ2-3, with TRBD2 matching over 10 bases. CDR1 and CDR2 (germline): SGHRS, YFSETQ. CDR3 size: 15 residues. V dropped 5 bases and J dropped 2; count of bases not matched to a gene: 5. As DNA, the CDR3 is TGCGCCAGCAGTTTTGGACTAGCGGACACAGATACGCAGTATTTT. It yields the protein CASSFGLADTDTQYF.

The V and J genes are TRBV6-6 and TRBJ2-7; TRBD1 is a possible D gene (5 bases). V was shortened by 3 bases and J by 7 bases, with 10 bases between the two germline ends. CDR1 MNHNY and CDR2 SVGAGI come from the germline V gene (reference sequence). The CDR3 is 12 residues long. CDR3 residues: CASSYGAREQYF. CDR3 nucleotide sequence: TGTGCCAGCAGTTATGGGGCGAGGGAGCAGTACTTC.

The rearrangement joins TRBV6-1 to TRBJ2-5, with 8 bases aligning to TRBD1. Germline V gene sequence: CDR1 MNHNS, CDR2 SASEGT. This CDR3 spans 13 amino acids. The junction had 6 bases not matched to a gene; V was cut back by 7 bases and J by 5 bases. Here the CDR3 DNA reads TGTGCCAGCACCTGGACAGGGCCGGAGACCCAGTACTTC. Residues: CASTWTGPETQYF.

The gene calls are TRBV6-4 and TRBJ2-1, with 9 bases fitting TRBD2. Germline trimming cut 2 bases from V and 0 bases from J; bases unmatched to any gene: 14. The CDR3 loop spans 20 amino acids. Germline V lookup: CDR1 MRHNA, CDR2 SNTAGT. The CDR3 nucleotides are TGTGCCAGCAGTGACCGTGTGAAAGGTAATAGCGGGAGCTCCTACAATGAGCAGTTCTTC. This sequence encodes CASSDRVKGNSGSSYNEQFF.

The chain is built from TRBV19 and TRBJ2-3; the match to TRBD1 covers 9 bases. Unmatched junction bases numbered 7, after V lost 2 bases and J lost 4 bases. This CDR3 contains 16 residues. Looked up from germline, CDR1 is LNHDA and CDR2 is SQIVND (reference sequence). The CDR3 spells CASSISLTGGADTQYF. In nucleotides, the CDR3 is TGTGCCAGTAGTATATCCTTGACAGGGGGAGCAGATACGCAGTATTTT.